What follows are 15 T cell receptor beta chains derived from one specimen sequenced in a study of human T cells and chemical hapten exposure listed by TCRdb under 2021. Library preparation used RACE. Sequencing was carried out with a NextSeq 500. The public reads were reprocessed in TCRdb via fastp at Q25 and MiXCR, keeping in-frame beta chains. Rows with one shared CDR3 protein collapse into an entry with the most common genes and DNA. A total of approximately 120,000 distinct CDR3 sequences appear in this sample, about a tenth of them only once. The top ten constitute approximately 3% of the sample. According to the study, the label for this sample's time point signals: patch test 2, 6 weeks after DPC sensitization. This specimen's treatment or condition label, interpreted: therapeutic diphenylcyclopropenone sensitization with weekly scalp DPC. Source: whole blood, taken in connection with sensitization to the hapten diphenylcyclopropenone (DPC). These receptors were obtained from a middle-aged woman with alopecia areata. Some clones in this sample may be carry-over from other donors' samples.

Many counts were recorded for this clonotype. The chain links TRBV20-1 to TRBJ1-5, with a possible D match to TRBD1 (5 bases). This CDR3 has 15 residues. Per germline, CDR1 DFQATT and CDR2 SNEGSKA (reference sequence). Trimming took off 6 bases at V and 0 bases at J, with 15 bases between the two ends. CDR3 sequence (DNA): TGCAGTGCCAAACCAGACAGTAATAGCAATCAGCCCCAGCATTTT. Its protein product is CSAKPDSNSNQPQHF.

This clonotype was recorded at least ten times. The chain couples TRBV19 to TRBJ1-2, with D tentatively TRBD1 (5 bases). Germline CDR1 is LNHDA and CDR2 is SQIVND (reference sequence). The germline V and J ends were trimmed by 5 bases and 7 bases, with 14 bases remaining between them. The CDR3 is 13 residues long. In DNA, the CDR3 is TGTGCCAGTAGTGTACCAGGGAGCCCTGGCTACACCTTC. It codes for CASSVPGSPGYTF. Variable domain in full (rest from reference TRBV19 and TRBJ1-2): DGGITQSPKYLFRKEGQNVTLSCEQNLNHDAMYWYRQDPGQGLRLIYYSQIVNDFQKGDIAEGYSVSREKKESFPLTVTSAQKNPTAFYLCASSVPGSPGYTFGSGTRLTVV.

Ten or more counts support this clonotype. The rearrangement links TRBV9 to TRBJ2-7; no firm D call. The CDR3 contains 14 residues. CDR1 is SGDLS and CDR2 is YYNGEE in the germline V gene. The V and J ends lost 0 bases and 0 bases respectively, with 7 bases between them. CDR3 nucleotide sequence: TGTGCCAGCAGCGTAGACCCAGTCTCCTACGAGCAGTACTTC. Amino acid sequence: CASSVDPVSYEQYF.

V gene TRBV27 combines with J gene TRBJ2-7, with 9 bases fitting TRBD1. The CDR3 consists of 15 residues. Germline trimming cut 1 base from V and 3 bases from J; bases unmatched to any gene: 4. CDR1 is MNHEY, CDR2 SMNVEV, per germline (reference sequence). The CDR3 nucleotides read TGTGCCAGCAGTTTATTCCCGGACAGGGGCTACGAGCAGTACTTC. Protein: CASSLFPDRGYEQYF.

This clonotype has only one observation. The J gene is TRBJ1-1, the V gene TRBV15, with 8 bases aligning to TRBD1. The CDR3 has 14 amino acids. Per the germline V gene, CDR1 is LNHNV and CDR2 is YYDKDF (reference sequence). V trimming: 5 bases; J trimming: 4 bases; junction bases outside the gene matches: 6. CDR3 loop: CATSQGQGVTEAFF. The CDR3 DNA reads TGTGCCACCAGCCAAGGACAGGGAGTCACTGAAGCTTTCTTT.

The chain combines TRBV7-9 with TRBJ1-1, with D unclear. Trimming removed 8 bases at V and 0 bases at J, with 16 bases between. The CDR3 is made up of 15 amino acids. Germline V lookup: CDR1 SEHNR, CDR2 FQNEAQ (reference sequence). The CDR3, as DNA: TGTGCCAGCGTTGAGAAATCCTTCATGAACACTGAAGCTTTCTTT. Its translation is CASVEKSFMNTEAFF. The variable domain in full, completed from reference TRBV7-9 and TRBJ1-1, reads DTGVSQNPRHKITKRGQNVTFRCDPISEHNRLYWYRQTLGQGPEFLTYFQNEAQLEKSRLLSDRFSAERPKGSFSTLEIQRTEQGDSAMYLCASVEKSFMNTEAFFGQGTRLTVV.

Only a few counts were recorded for this clonotype. The chain is built from TRBV25-1 and TRBJ2-5; D gene uncertain. V lost 3 bases and J lost 5, with 4 bases in between. Germline V gene lookup returns CDR1 MGHDK and CDR2 SYGVNS. This CDR3 comprises 11 residues. CDR3 DNA: TGTGCCAGCAGTGACCGGGAGACCCAGTACTTC. It translates to CASSDRETQYF.

The rearrangement uses TRBV7-9 and TRBJ1-1, with a tentative D call TRBD1 (6 bases). Germline V gene lookup returns CDR1 SEHNR and CDR2 FQNEAQ (reference sequence). The CDR3 runs 14 residues. Trimming shortened V by 6 bases and J by 3 bases, and 14 bases separated the two germline ends. CDR3 DNA: TGTGCCAGCAGATCCACAGGGTTCGACACTGAAGCTTTCTTT. As protein: CASRSTGFDTEAFF.

This clonotype was observed at least ten times. This CDR3 is CASSLAGGGNSYNEQFF. In DNA, the CDR3 is TGTGCCAGCAGCTTAGCGGGCGGGGGGAACTCCTACAATGAGCAGTTCTTC. The genes are TRBV7-6 and TRBJ2-1; TRBD2 matches at 8 bases. With V trimmed by 0 bases and J by 0 bases, 4 bases remained unmatched. The germline gives CDR1 SGHVS, CDR2 FNYEAQ. This CDR3 contains 17 residues.

The chain carries TRBV15 and TRBJ1-1; TRBD1 agrees at 7 bases. Germline V gene data show CDR1 as LNHNV and CDR2 as YYDKDF (reference sequence). The CDR3 length is 17 residues. The V segment lost 1 base and the J segment 10 bases; nucleotides outside the gene matches: 18. The CDR3 DNA is TGTGCCACCAGCAGAGGAGGACAGGCCCGTACCACTGACGTAGCTTTCTTT. This translates into CATSRGGQARTTDVAFF.

The chain uses TRBV21-1 and TRBJ2-7; the table's D call, TRBD1, has no DNA check behind it. TRBV21-1 is described as a pseudogene. The CDR3 covers 16 residues. Here the CDR3 DNA reads TGTGCCAGCACCACCCCGGGCAGGACGGAGCACTACGAGCAGTACTTC. Translation: CASTTPGRTEHYEQYF.

The chain joins TRBV28 to TRBJ1-4; 7 nucleotides align to TRBD1. Trimming cost V 7 bases and J 8 bases; bases outside gene matches: 13. The CDR3 is made up of 15 amino acids. Germline assignment: CDR1 MDHEN and CDR2 SYDVKM. In DNA, the CDR3 is TGTGCCAGCAAAAAAGCCGGGACAGATTACGAAAAACTGTTTTTT. Its translation: CASKKAGTDYEKLFF.

Ten or more counts support this clonotype. The genes are TRBV3-1 and TRBJ1-2, with D unclear. The CDR3 sequence is 15 residues long. The V end was cut by 0 bases, the J end by 4 bases, with 12 bases between. Germline-derived CDR1 and CDR2 are LGHDT and YNNKEL (reference sequence). DNA of the CDR3: TGTGCCAGCAGCCAAGAGAGAATATCGGTCTATGGCTACACCTTC. Amino acids: CASSQERISVYGYTF. The whole variable domain, filled in from reference TRBV3-1 and TRBJ1-2, reads DTAVSQTPKYLVTQMGNDKSIKCEQNLGHDTMYWYKQDSKKFLKIMFSYNNKELIINETVPNRFSPKSPDKAHLNLHINSLELGDSAVYFCASSQERISVYGYTFGSGTRLTVV.

This clonotype was seen repeatedly, ten times or more. The CDR3 loop is CASSPGQGRQKAFF. CDR3 DNA: TGTGCCAGCAGTCCCGGACAGGGGCGCCAGAAGGCTTTCTTT. The chain links TRBV12-3 or TRBV12-4 to TRBJ1-1, with 9 bases identical to TRBD1. This CDR3 is built from 14 residues. The trim removed 5 bases at V and 11 bases at J, leaving 12 bases unmatched.

This clonotype was detected only a few times. J is TRBJ2-5 and V is TRBV5-4; D may match TRBD1 or TRBD2 (5 bases each). V lost 3 bases and J 1 base, leaving 10 bases between the germline ends. The CDR3 contains 14 residues. The germline V gene has CDR1 SGHNT and CDR2 YYREEE (reference sequence). CDR3 sequence reads: CASSSGTAQETQYF. The CDR3 bases are TGTGCCAGCAGCTCTGGGACGGCCCAAGAGACCCAGTACTTC.